This T cell receptor beta chain was identified in a study of shared clonotypes between healthy human individuals. Whole-study results and caveats: The study drew on few donors, limiting represented genetic and exposure-history diversity.

In germline, CDR1 is MNHEY, CDR2 SVGAGI. The CDR3 length is 13 residues. The V and J ends lost 5 bases and 5 bases respectively, with 10 bases between them. Comment on this clone: Its target is not known.

Assay: immunoSEQ multiplex PCR; the TCRdb copy retains only in-frame clones and omits some. The sample lists millions of clones, 85% to 95% occurring once. The rearrangement uses TRBV6-5 and TRBJ2-1, with a weak D call TRBD2 (7 bases). This TCR derives from a man between 18 and 29 years old in good health. Sequenced sample: naive CD4+ T cells sorted from blood. As to subset: CD45RA+ positively selected. DNA of the CDR3: TGTGCCAGCAGTCGGGGGGCGAACAATGAGCAGTTCTTC. This gives the protein CASSRGANNEQFF.